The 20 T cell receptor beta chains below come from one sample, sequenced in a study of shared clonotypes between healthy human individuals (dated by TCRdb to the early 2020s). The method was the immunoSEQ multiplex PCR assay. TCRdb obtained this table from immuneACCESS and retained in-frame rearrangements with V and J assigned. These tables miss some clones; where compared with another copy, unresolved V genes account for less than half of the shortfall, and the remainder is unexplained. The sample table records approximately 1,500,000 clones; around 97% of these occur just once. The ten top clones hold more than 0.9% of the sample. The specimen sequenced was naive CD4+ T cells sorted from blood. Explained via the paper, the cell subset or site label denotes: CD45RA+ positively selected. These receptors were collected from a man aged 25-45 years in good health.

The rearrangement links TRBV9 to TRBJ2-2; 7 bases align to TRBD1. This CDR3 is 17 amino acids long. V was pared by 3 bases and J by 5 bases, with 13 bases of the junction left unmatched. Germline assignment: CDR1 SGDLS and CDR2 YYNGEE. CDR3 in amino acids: CASSGPTGKQGTGELFF. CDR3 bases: TGTGCCAGCAGCGGGCCCACAGGGAAACAGGGGACCGGGGAGCTGTTTTTT.

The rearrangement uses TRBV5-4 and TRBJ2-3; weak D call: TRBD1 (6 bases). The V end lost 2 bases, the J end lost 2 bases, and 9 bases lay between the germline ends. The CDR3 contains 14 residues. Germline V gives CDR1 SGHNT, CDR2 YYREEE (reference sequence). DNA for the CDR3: TGTGCCAGCAGCTTAACAGGGCTCACAGATACGCAGTATTTT. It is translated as CASSLTGLTDTQYF.

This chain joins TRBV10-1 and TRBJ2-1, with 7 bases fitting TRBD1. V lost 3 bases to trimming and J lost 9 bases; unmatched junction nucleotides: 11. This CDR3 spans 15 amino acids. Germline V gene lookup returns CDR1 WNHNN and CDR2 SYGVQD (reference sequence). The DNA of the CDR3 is TGCGCCAGCAGTGAAACGGGGACAGTTCAGGGTGAGCAGTTCTTC. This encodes CASSETGTVQGEQFF.

The CDR3 nucleotides read TGTGCCAGCAGCCCGGGACTAGCGGAAAGCTCCTACGAGCAGTACTTC. This gives the protein CASSPGLAESSYEQYF. V and J are TRBV7-2 and TRBJ2-7; 11 nucleotides agree with TRBD2. Germline V CDR1 and CDR2: SGHTA, FQGNSA. V lost 5 bases, J lost 0 bases, and 6 bases stayed unmatched. This CDR3 comprises 16 residues.

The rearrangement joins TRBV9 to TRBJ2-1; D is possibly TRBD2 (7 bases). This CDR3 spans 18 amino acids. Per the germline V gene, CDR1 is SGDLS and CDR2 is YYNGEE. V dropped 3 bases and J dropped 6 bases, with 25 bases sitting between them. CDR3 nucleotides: TGTGCCAGCAGCGCCGGCTCTAGCGGAGCAGGAGGGGGCAATGAGCAGTTCTTC. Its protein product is CASSAGSSGAGGGNEQFF. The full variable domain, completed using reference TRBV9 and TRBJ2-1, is DSGVTQTPKHLITATGQRVTLRCSPRSGDLSVYWYQQSLDQGLQFLIQYYNGEERAKGNILERFSAQQFPDLHSELNLSSLELGDSALYFCASSAGSSGAGGGNEQFFGPGTRLTVL.

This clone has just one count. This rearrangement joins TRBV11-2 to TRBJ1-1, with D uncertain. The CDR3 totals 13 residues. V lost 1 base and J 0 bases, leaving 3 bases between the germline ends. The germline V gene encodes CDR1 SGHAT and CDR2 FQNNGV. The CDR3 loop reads CASSLVMNTEAFF. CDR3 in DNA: TGTGCCAGCAGCTTAGTGATGAACACTGAAGCTTTCTTT.

The CDR3 coding sequence is TGTGCCAGCAGTGATTCCTCGGGGACTCTAGGGGGGAAAGAGACCCAGTACTTC. Translated: CASSDSSGTLGGKETQYF. The chain combines TRBV2 with TRBJ2-5; D possibly matches TRBD1 or TRBD2 (6 bases each). This CDR3 region has 18 residues. Germline V gene data show CDR1 as SNHLY and CDR2 as FYNNEI. The ends were cut back, 3 bases at V and 3 bases at J, with 23 bases in the middle.

The CDR3 spells CASKGQVVIEQYF. The CDR3 region has the DNA TGTGCCAGCAAGGGACAGGTAGTAATCGAGCAGTACTTC. The chain is built from TRBV2 and TRBJ2-7; 8 bases are shared with TRBD1. This CDR3 contains 13 residues. V was pared by 7 bases and J by 6 bases, with 8 bases of the junction left unmatched. Germline assignment: CDR1 SNHLY and CDR2 FYNNEI.

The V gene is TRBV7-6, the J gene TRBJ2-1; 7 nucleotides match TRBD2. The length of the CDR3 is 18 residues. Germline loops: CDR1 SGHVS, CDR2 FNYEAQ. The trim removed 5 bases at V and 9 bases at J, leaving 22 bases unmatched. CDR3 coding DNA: TGTGCCAGCAGCCCTATTGCCTTAGCGGGCTATAGGCCGGGTGAGCAGTTCTTC. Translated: CASSPIALAGYRPGEQFF.

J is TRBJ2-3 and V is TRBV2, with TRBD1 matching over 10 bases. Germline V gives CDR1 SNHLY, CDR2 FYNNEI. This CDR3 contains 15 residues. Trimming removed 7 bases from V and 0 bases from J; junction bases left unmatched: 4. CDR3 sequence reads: CASKGTGASTDTQYF. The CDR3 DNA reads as TGTGCCAGCAAAGGGACAGGGGCTAGCACAGATACGCAGTATTTT.

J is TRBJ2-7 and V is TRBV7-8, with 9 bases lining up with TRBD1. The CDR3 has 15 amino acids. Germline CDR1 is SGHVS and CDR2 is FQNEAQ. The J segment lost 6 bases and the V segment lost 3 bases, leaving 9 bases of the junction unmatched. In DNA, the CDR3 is TGTGCCAGCAGCTTGGGGGACAGGGTCTCGGGCGAGCAGTACTTC. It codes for CASSLGDRVSGEQYF.

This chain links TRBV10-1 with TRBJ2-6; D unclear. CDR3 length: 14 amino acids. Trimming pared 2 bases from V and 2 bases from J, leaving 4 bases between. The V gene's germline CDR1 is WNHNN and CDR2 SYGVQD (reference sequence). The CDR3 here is CASSEGAGANVLTF. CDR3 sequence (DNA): TGCGCCAGCAGTGAGGGGGCTGGGGCCAACGTCCTGACTTTC.

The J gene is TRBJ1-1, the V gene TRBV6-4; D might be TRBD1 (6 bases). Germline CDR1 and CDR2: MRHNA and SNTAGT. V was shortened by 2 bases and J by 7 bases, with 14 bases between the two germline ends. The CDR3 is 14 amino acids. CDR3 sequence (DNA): TGTGCCAGCAGTGACAAGGGGGATTCTGGTGAAGCTTTCTTT. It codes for CASSDKGDSGEAFF.

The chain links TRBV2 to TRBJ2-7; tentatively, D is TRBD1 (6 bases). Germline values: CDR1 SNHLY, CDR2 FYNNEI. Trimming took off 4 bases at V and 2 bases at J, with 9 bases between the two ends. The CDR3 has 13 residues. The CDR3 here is CASSVGAAYEQYF. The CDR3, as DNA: TGTGCCAGCAGTGTGGGGGCAGCCTACGAGCAGTACTTC.

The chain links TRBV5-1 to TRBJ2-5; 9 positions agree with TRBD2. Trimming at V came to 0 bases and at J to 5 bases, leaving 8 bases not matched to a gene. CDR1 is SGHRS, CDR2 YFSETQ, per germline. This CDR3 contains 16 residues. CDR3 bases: TGCGCCAGCAGCTTGGTTGGTAGCGGGAGCGCGGAGACCCAGTACTTC. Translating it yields CASSLVGSGSAETQYF.

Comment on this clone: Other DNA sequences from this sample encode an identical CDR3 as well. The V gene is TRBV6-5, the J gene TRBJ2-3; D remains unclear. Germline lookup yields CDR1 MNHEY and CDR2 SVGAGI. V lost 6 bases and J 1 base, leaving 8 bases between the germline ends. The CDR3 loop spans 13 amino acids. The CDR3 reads CASSLPGTDTQYF. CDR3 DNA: TGTGCCAGCAGCCTTCCTGGCACAGATACGCAGTATTTT.

CDR3 protein: CASSYSQGADEKLFF. In DNA, the CDR3 is TGTGCCAGCAGTTATTCCCAGGGGGCGGATGAAAAACTGTTTTTT. The rearrangement joins TRBV6-5 to TRBJ1-4, with 8 bases that match TRBD1. Germline loops: CDR1 MNHEY, CDR2 SVGAGI. V shed 3 bases, J shed 6 bases, and the junction held 6 bases outside the gene matches. The CDR3 is made up of 15 amino acids.

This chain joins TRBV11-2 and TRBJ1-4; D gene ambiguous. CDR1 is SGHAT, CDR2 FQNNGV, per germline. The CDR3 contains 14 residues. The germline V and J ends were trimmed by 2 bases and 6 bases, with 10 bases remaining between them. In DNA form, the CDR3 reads TGTGCCAGCAGCTTACGGGTGCGGGATGAAAAACTGTTTTTT. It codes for CASSLRVRDEKLFF.

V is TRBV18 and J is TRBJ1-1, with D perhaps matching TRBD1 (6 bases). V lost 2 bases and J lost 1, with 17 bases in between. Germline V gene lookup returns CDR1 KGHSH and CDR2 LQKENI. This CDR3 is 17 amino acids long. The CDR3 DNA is TGTGCCAGCTCACCAATAAGGGCAGGGGATGGGAACACTGAAGCTTTCTTT. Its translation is CASSPIRAGDGNTEAFF.

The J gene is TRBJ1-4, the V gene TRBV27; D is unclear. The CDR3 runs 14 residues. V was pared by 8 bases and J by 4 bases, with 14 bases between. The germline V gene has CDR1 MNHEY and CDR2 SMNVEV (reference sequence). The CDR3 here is CASAFRAYNEKLFF. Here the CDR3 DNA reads TGTGCCAGCGCCTTTCGGGCCTATAATGAAAAACTGTTTTTT.